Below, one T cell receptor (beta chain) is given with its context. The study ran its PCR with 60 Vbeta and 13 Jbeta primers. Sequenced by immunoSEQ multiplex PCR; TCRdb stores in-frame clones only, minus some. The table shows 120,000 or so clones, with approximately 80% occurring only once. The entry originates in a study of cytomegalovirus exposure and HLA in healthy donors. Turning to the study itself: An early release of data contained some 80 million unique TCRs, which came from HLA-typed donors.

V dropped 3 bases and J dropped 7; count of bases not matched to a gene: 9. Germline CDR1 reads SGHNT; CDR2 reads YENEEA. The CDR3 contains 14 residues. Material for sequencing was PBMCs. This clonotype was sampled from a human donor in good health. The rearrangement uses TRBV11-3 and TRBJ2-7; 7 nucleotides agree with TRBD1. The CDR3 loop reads CASSFTQGIGEQYF. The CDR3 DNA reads TGTGCCAGCAGCTTCACACAGGGGATCGGGGAGCAGTACTTC.